Below, one T cell receptor beta chain is given with its context. The V and J ends lost 4 bases and 5 bases respectively, with 14 bases between them. Germline CDR1 and CDR2: MNHNS and SASEGT. The CDR3 runs to 14 residues. It was with a sample-barcoded 5' primer and a J-beta primer mix that a second PCR of roughly 6 to 11 cycles was run. One entry per CDR3 protein results from TCRdb running MiXCR on the 5' RACE reads. The sample consists of 650,000 to 950,000 distinct CDR3 sequences, roughly 44% of them appearing once. The sample comes from a study of blood T cells in healthy people across ages. The rearrangement joins TRBV6-1 to TRBJ1-1; D call uncertain. The sequencing sample was made of blood. The clonotype comes from a man aged 60 to 69 in good health. For the CDR3, the DNA is TGTGCCAGCAGTGGTTCCCGAAGTGGGACTGAAGCTTTCTTT. Its protein is CASSGSRSGTEAFF.